The 26 T cell receptor beta chains below were found in one sample sequenced in a study of blood T cell repertoires in COVID-19. TCRdb keeps only in-frame clones here, not all; method: immunoSEQ multiplex PCR. The sample shows about 140,000 clones, 80% to 90% of them seen only once. Sequencing input: PBMCs or T cells enriched from blood (not recorded which). The receptors shown here come from a woman aged 50 to 60 with acute COVID-19.

The rearrangement links TRBV19 to TRBJ2-2; 15 bases are a match to TRBD2. V gave up 6 bases and J gave up 1 base; unmatched junction bases: 9. In germline, CDR1 is LNHDA, CDR2 SQIVND (reference sequence). The CDR3 has 19 residues. CDR3: CASSPLRTSGRGNTGELFF. The CDR3 nucleotides are TGTGCCAGTAGCCCCCTCCGGACTAGCGGGAGGGGGAACACCGGGGAGCTGTTTTTT.

This chain uses TRBV12-3 or TRBV12-4 with TRBJ1-5, with D unclear. V was clipped by 3 bases and J by 5 bases, with 5 bases between them. There are 12 residues in the CDR3. CDR3 loop: CASSFYHQPQHF. The CDR3 coding sequence is TGTGCCAGCAGTTTTTATCATCAGCCCCAGCATTTT.

The rearrangement joins TRBV19 to TRBJ1-1; D not certain. The CDR3 totals 14 residues. CDR1 is LNHDA, CDR2 SQIVND, per germline (reference sequence). V lost 7 bases to trimming and J lost 2 bases, with 14 bases between them. The CDR3 loop reads CASKSLSVNTEAFF. CDR3 DNA: TGTGCCAGTAAGTCGCTCTCAGTTAACACTGAAGCTTTCTTT.

The V and J genes are TRBV3-1 (or the pseudogene TRBV3-2) and TRBJ1-1; unclear D gene. Trimming cost V 0 bases and J 5 bases, with 7 bases left between them. This CDR3 is 13 amino acids long. Germline CDR1 reads LGHDT; CDR2 reads YNNKEL (reference sequence). CDR3 region: CASSQERVTEAFF. The DNA of the CDR3 is TGTGCCAGCAGCCAAGAGAGGGTAACTGAAGCTTTCTTT.

The chain recombines TRBV6-4 with TRBJ2-1, with a possible D match to TRBD2 (5 bases). The germline V and J ends were trimmed by 0 bases and 6 bases, with 6 bases remaining between them. The germline V gene has CDR1 MRHNA and CDR2 SNTAGT. The CDR3 totals 13 residues. The CDR3 loop reads CASSDSTSNEQFF. The DNA for the CDR3 is TGTGCCAGCAGTGACTCAACTAGCAATGAGCAGTTCTTC.

The V gene is TRBV2, the J gene TRBJ1-5, with a possible D match to TRBD1 (5 bases). Germline CDR1 SNHLY, CDR2 FYNNEI. The CDR3 is made up of 15 amino acids. The V end was cut by 6 bases, the J end by 1 base, with 13 bases between. The DNA for the CDR3 is TGTGCCAGCAGAGGGGCCGTCGGGAGCAATCAGCCCCAGCATTTT. It encodes CASRGAVGSNQPQHF.

The chain recombines TRBV29-1 with TRBJ1-5; tentatively, D is TRBD1 (5 bases). The germline CDR1 and CDR2 sequences are SQVTM and ANQGSEA. The CDR3 sequence is 14 residues long. Deletions cut 6 bases from V and 4 bases from J, with 16 bases between. CDR3 in amino acids: CSVSYGGGNQPQHF. The CDR3 region has the DNA TGCAGCGTGAGTTACGGGGGAGGGAATCAGCCCCAGCATTTT. Combining the CDR3 with reference TRBV29-1 and TRBJ1-5 gives the whole variable domain SAVISQKPSRDICQRGTSLTIQCQVDSQVTMMFWYRQQPGQSLTLIATANQGSEATYESGFVIDKFPISRPNLTFSTLTVSNMSPEDSSIYLCSVSYGGGNQPQHFGDGTRLSIL.

This sequence joins TRBV18 and TRBJ1-1; the D gene is possibly TRBD1 (5 bases). From germline, CDR1 is KGHSH and CDR2 LQKENI. The CDR3 runs 15 residues. V dropped 3 bases and J dropped 1 base, with 12 bases sitting between them. CDR3 in DNA: TGTGCCAGCTCACCTGGGGGGAGGCAGAACACTGAAGCTTTCTTT. This gives the protein CASSPGGRQNTEAFF.

In DNA, the CDR3 is TGTGCCAGCAGTTACTGGGGCCAGAGCACTGAAGCTTTCTTT. As protein: CASSYWGQSTEAFF. The chain joins TRBV6-5 to TRBJ1-1; TRBD1 is a possible D gene (5 bases). CDR1 and CDR2 from the germline V gene are MNHEY and SVGAGI. This CDR3 is 14 amino acids long. With 1 base removed from V and 4 bases from J, the gap between germline ends came to 10 bases.

This chain joins TRBV4-1 and TRBJ2-6, with a weak D call TRBD2 (5 bases). Germline assignment: CDR1 MGHRA and CDR2 YSYEKL. CDR3 length: 19 amino acids. V gave up 1 base and J gave up 1 base, with 17 bases separating them. This CDR3 is CASSQALLGGSSGANVLTF. DNA of the CDR3: TGCGCCAGCAGCCAAGCTTTATTGGGCGGGTCATCTGGGGCCAACGTCCTGACTTTC.

The chain links TRBV10-3 to TRBJ1-2; 7 bases are a match to TRBD1. The CDR3 is 12 amino acids. The germline gives CDR1 ENHRY, CDR2 SYGVKD. V lost 11 bases, J lost 4 bases, and 7 bases stayed unmatched. CDR3 DNA: TGTGCCCTTCGTCCAGGGGGCTATGGCTACACCTTC. It yields the protein CALRPGGYGYTF.

This chain joins TRBV2 and TRBJ2-7; perhaps TRBD1 as D (6 bases). CDR1 SNHLY and CDR2 FYNNEI come from the germline V gene. Trimming pared 7 bases from V and 3 bases from J, leaving 13 bases between. This CDR3 is built from 13 residues. CDR3 residues: CASNRQGNYEQYF. CDR3 nucleotide sequence: TGTGCCAGCAACAGGCAGGGGAACTACGAGCAGTACTTC.

This rearrangement joins TRBV7-2 to TRBJ2-1; maybe TRBD1 (6 bases). The CDR3 extends over 15 amino acids. V lost 1 base to trimming and J lost 2 bases, with 9 bases between them. Per the germline V gene, CDR1 is SGHTA and CDR2 is FQGNSA. The CDR3 sequence is CASSLGAGAYNEQFF. CDR3 bases: TGTGCCAGCAGCTTAGGGGCAGGGGCCTACAATGAGCAGTTCTTC. Variable domain in full (rest from reference TRBV7-2 and TRBJ2-1): GAGVSQSPSNKVTEKGKDVELRCDPISGHTALYWYRQSLGQGLEFLIYFQGNSAPDKSGLPSDRFSAERTGGSVSTLTIQRTQQEDSAVYLCASSLGAGAYNEQFFGPGTRLTVL.

The chain is built from TRBV28 and TRBJ1-5; D not resolved. V dropped 8 bases and J dropped 2 bases, with 13 bases sitting between them. This CDR3 is built from 14 residues. Germline CDR1 MDHEN, CDR2 SYDVKM. The CDR3 region is CASGSPSGNQPQHF. CDR3 nucleotide sequence: TGTGCCAGCGGGAGTCCTTCGGGCAATCAGCCCCAGCATTTT.

The gene calls are TRBV6-5 and TRBJ1-6; D possibly corresponds to TRBD1 (5 bases). V was trimmed by 6 bases and J by 7 bases, leaving 16 bases between them. CDR1 is MNHEY and CDR2 is SVGAGI in the germline V gene. The CDR3 is 15 residues long. For the CDR3, the DNA is TGTGCCAGCAGCCCCATAGTCCGGGGGAATTCACCCCTCCACTTT. Translated: CASSPIVRGNSPLHF.

V is TRBV4-2 and J is TRBJ2-1; 8 bases map to TRBD2. Germline-derived CDR1 and CDR2 are LGHNA and YNFKEQ. V was clipped by 4 bases and J by 5 bases; unmatched bases: 13. This CDR3 contains 17 residues. The CDR3 is CASSRVVGTSGDNEQFF. The CDR3 DNA reads TGTGCCAGCAGCCGGGTCGTAGGAACTAGCGGTGACAATGAGCAGTTCTTC.

The rearrangement joins TRBV5-1 to TRBJ1-3, with D unclear. The V gene lost 7 bases and the J gene lost 0 bases, with 8 bases spanning the gap. This CDR3 is 13 amino acids long. CDR1 is SGHRS and CDR2 is YFSETQ in the germline V gene. The CDR3 DNA reads TGCGCCAGCTACGACACCTCTGGAAACACCATATATTTT. This codes for CASYDTSGNTIYF.

The V and J genes are TRBV30 and TRBJ2-1; the D gene is possibly TRBD2 (6 bases). Trimming cost V 0 bases and J 0 bases, with 12 bases left between them. The CDR3 runs to 16 residues. Germline loops: CDR1 GTSNPN, CDR2 SVGIG (reference sequence). The CDR3 here is CAWSVRVGGSYNEQFF. The CDR3 coding sequence is TGTGCCTGGAGTGTACGGGTCGGGGGCTCCTACAATGAGCAGTTCTTC.

The chain carries TRBV6-6 and TRBJ2-5; 7 nucleotides match TRBD1. The length of the CDR3 is 15 residues. Per the germline V gene, CDR1 is MNHNY and CDR2 is SVGAGI (reference sequence). V was clipped by 4 bases and J by 0 bases; unmatched bases: 5. The CDR3 coding sequence is TGTGCCAGCAGTTCCGACAGGGTTTACCAAGAGACCCAGTACTTC. It translates to CASSSDRVYQETQYF.

CDR3 in DNA: TGTGCCAGCAGCCAAGGCGTGGGCGAGCAGTTCTTC. Protein: CASSQGVGEQFF. The chain uses TRBV7-8 and TRBJ2-1; no firm D call. The CDR3 is 12 amino acids. V dropped 5 bases and J dropped 10 bases, with 12 bases sitting between them. CDR1 is SGHVS, CDR2 FQNEAQ, per germline.

The rearrangement links TRBV5-4 to TRBJ2-1, with 11 bases lining up with TRBD2. CDR1 and CDR2 from the germline V gene are SGHNT and YYREEE (reference sequence). The CDR3 loop spans 15 amino acids. Trimming removed 0 bases from V and 7 bases from J; junction bases left unmatched: 3. CDR3 bases: TGTGCCAGCAGCTTGGCACTAGCGGGAGAAAATGAGCAGTTCTTC. It encodes CASSLALAGENEQFF.

The chain employs TRBV6-6 and TRBJ2-1; 13 positions agree with TRBD2. The CDR3 is 15 residues long. Germline loops: CDR1 MNHNY, CDR2 SVGAGI (reference sequence). V lost 6 bases to trimming and J lost 7 bases; unmatched junction nucleotides: 6. The CDR3 DNA is TGTGCCAGCAGACTAGGGACTAGCGGGACTAATGAGCAGTTCTTC. Translation gives CASRLGTSGTNEQFF.

This clone was seen only once. The rearrangement joins TRBV9 to TRBJ2-1; TRBD2 aligns across 12 bases. In germline, CDR1 is SGDLS, CDR2 YYNGEE. The CDR3 extends over 16 amino acids. The J segment lost 5 bases and the V segment lost 0 bases, leaving 3 bases of the junction unmatched. The CDR3 region is CASSVERLAGDNEQFF. CDR3 DNA: TGTGCCAGCAGCGTAGAGCGACTAGCGGGAGACAATGAGCAGTTCTTC.

A single count supports this clone. The chain carries TRBV4-3 and TRBJ2-7; tentative D call: TRBD1 (6 bases). Trimming shortened V by 0 bases and J by 0 bases, and 15 bases separated the two germline ends. Germline CDR1 and CDR2: LGHNA and YSLEER. The CDR3 contains 17 residues. The CDR3 sequence: CASSQEPSGHSSYEQYF. As DNA, the CDR3 is TGCGCCAGCAGCCAAGAACCCTCGGGACATTCCTCCTACGAGCAGTACTTC.

The chain uses TRBV10-3 and TRBJ2-1; tentative D call: TRBD1 (5 bases). Germline V gives CDR1 ENHRY, CDR2 SYGVKD. This CDR3 region has 14 residues. Trimming took off 3 bases at V and 10 bases at J, with 16 bases between the two ends. The CDR3 protein is CAISDLGVTIEQFF. The CDR3 DNA sequence: TGTGCCATCAGTGACCTAGGGGTTACGATCGAGCAGTTCTTC.

V usage is TRBV11-3 and J usage is TRBJ2-1, with 15 bases lining up with TRBD2. Per germline, CDR1 SGHNT and CDR2 YENEEA. There are 16 residues in the CDR3. With 4 bases clipped from V and 7 bases from J, the junction kept 5 bases outside the gene matches. The CDR3 sequence is CASSSGLAGGRNEQFF. The CDR3 DNA reads TGTGCCAGCAGCTCTGGACTAGCGGGAGGGCGGAATGAGCAGTTCTTC.